The clone carrying this T cell receptor beta chain was recorded a few times. These data come from a study of T-cell reconstitution after alpha-beta-depleted transplantation in children. CDR3 size: 13 residues. Germline CDR1 is DFQATT and CDR2 is SNEGSKA (reference sequence). Trimming cost V 4 bases and J 1 base, with 11 bases left between them. Using unique molecular identifiers, the investigators prepared the TCRbeta library. TCRdb re-derived calls from the PCR reads in MiXCR, one entry per CDR3 protein. The sample comprises about 640,000 distinct CDR3 sequences, roughly 13% of which are singletons, and 2% to 2.5% rests with the top ten.

This specimen consisted of PBMCs, mostly from graft donor cells, obtained 360 days after TCRalphabeta/CD19-depleted stem cell transplant. The rearrangement joins TRBV20-1 to TRBJ2-7; D is unresolved. The receptor was isolated from a male patient aged 10 to 17 who had a stem cell transplant for acute myeloid leukemia, so the T cells may come from the graft donor. The DNA of the CDR3 is TGCAGTGCTAACAGCCCTTTTTCCTACGAGCAGTACTTC. This translates into CSANSPFSYEQYF.